The source of this TCR beta chain is a study of cytomegalovirus exposure and HLA in healthy donors. The primer mix had 60 Vbeta and 13 Jbeta primers. Using immunoSEQ multiplex PCR, the repertoire was profiled, and TCRdb retains in-frame clones only, with some absent. The sample has 150,000 to 200,000 clones, and its top ten clones hold about 6.5%. A word on this clone: Its antigen is undetermined.

Trimming pared 1 base from V and 5 bases from J, leaving 12 bases between. CDR3 length equals 15 residues. CDR1 SGHNT and CDR2 YENEEA come from the germline V gene. Study-level results: It was about 180 TCR beta chains that were listed as cytomegalovirus-associated. Clonal expansion was found to be greater in HLA-associated TCR beta chains than in equally common others in a later analysis. Most TCR sequences showed up rarely, but some public TCRs showed up in many donors. Accounts indicate the classifier identified cytomegalovirus status with strong specificity and sensitivity.

Sequencing was carried out using PBMCs. This receptor was taken from a man aged 25-45 years in good health and CMV-seronegative. J is TRBJ2-1 and V is TRBV11-3; D perhaps matches TRBD1 (6 bases). In DNA form, the CDR3 reads TGTGCCAGCAGCTTAGGCAGGGGCCCCCACAATGAGCAGTTCTTC. Amino acid sequence: CASSLGRGPHNEQFF.